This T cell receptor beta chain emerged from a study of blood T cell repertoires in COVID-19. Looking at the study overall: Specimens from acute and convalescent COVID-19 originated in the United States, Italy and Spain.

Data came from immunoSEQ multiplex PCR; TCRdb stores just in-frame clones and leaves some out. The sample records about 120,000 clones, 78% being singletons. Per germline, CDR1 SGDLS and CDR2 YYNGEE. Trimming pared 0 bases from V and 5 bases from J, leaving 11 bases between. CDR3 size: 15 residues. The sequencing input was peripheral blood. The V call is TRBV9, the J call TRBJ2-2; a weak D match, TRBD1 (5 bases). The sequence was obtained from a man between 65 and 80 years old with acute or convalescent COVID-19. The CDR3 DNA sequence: TGTGCCAGCAGCGTAGAGCCAGGGTGGACCGGGGAGCTGTTTTTT. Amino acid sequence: CASSVEPGWTGELFF. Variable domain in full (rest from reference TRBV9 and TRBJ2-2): DSGVTQTPKHLITATGQRVTLRCSPRSGDLSVYWYQQSLDQGLQFLIQYYNGEERAKGNILERFSAQQFPDLHSELNLSSLELGDSALYFCASSVEPGWTGELFFGEGSRLTVL.